This T cell receptor (beta chain) was retrieved from a study of Tregs in tolerant kidney transplant recipients. Germline assignment: CDR1 SEHNR and CDR2 FQNEAQ (reference sequence). The CDR3 has 13 residues. Trimming took off 0 bases at V and 0 bases at J, with 2 bases between the two ends. Of note for this clone: Its antigen is currently unknown.

Thawed PBMCs were FACS-sorted into unstimulated CD4+CD25+CD127- regulatory T cells, CD4+CD25- non-regulatory cells, CD4 and CD8 cells. The data were produced by immunoSEQ multiplex PCR, yet TCRdb's version contains in-frame clones alone and is incomplete. The data contain 120,000 or so clones, roughly 92% of them singletons. Whole-study results and caveats: Tregs expanded with activated donor B cells seemed most donor-specific. Few patients were studied, so findings need validation in larger groups.

Sequenced: CD4+ T cells from blood. The TCR sequence derives from a human donor in good health. The gene calls are TRBV7-9 and TRBJ1-1; D unclear. CDR3: CASSLALNTEAFF. In nucleotides, the CDR3 is TGTGCCAGCAGCTTAGCACTGAACACTGAAGCTTTCTTT.